This T cell receptor beta chain was sequenced for a study of blood T cell repertoires in COVID-19. The CDR3 spans 15 residues. V lost 6 bases and J lost 9, with 21 bases in between. From germline, CDR1 is MNHEY and CDR2 SVGAGI. Libraries were prepared by immunoSEQ multiplex PCR; TCRdb keeps only in-frame clonotypes and omits some of them. Of approximately 100,000 clones in the sample, about 85% were seen once. Input material: peripheral blood. The V gene is TRBV6-5, the J gene TRBJ2-4; possible D gene TRBD2, 5 bases. This receptor was taken from a man older than 75 with acute or convalescent COVID-19. The CDR3 nucleotides read TGTGCCAGCAGGGTCTCCCTTGCCGGGGAAACCATTCAGTACTTC. Its translation is CASRVSLAGETIQYF.